This T cell receptor (beta chain) was recorded in a study of long-term antiretroviral therapy in people with HIV. Study-level results: Subsequent to ART, diversity was augmented yet persisted below that of transplant donor controls. ART adherence was not documented, and neither viral resistance nor therapy changes had any data. Blood was collected between 2004 and 2017, possibly under older ART regimens.

Per the germline V gene, CDR1 is SQVTM and CDR2 is ANQGSEA. V was shortened by 4 bases and J by 7 bases, with 4 bases between the two germline ends. CDR3 length equals 9 residues. immunoSEQ v3.0 was run at survey level. Clones were sequenced by immunoSEQ multiplex PCR, and TCRdb holds only the in-frame ones, with some missing. The sample carries tens of thousands of clones, 70% to 90% recorded once. As regards this clone: Its specificity is unknown.

The sequence derives from a young man with HIV. V and J are TRBV29-1 and TRBJ1-2; D is undetermined. The sample consisted of unsorted PBMCs, taken 0.8 years before starting antiretroviral therapy. The CDR3, as DNA: TGCAGCGTTGGCGGTGGCTACACCTTC. Its protein is CSVGGGYTF.